The entry below describes one T cell receptor beta chain. The V and J ends lost 1 base and 2 bases respectively, with 8 bases between them. CDR3 size: 14 residues. Per the germline V gene, CDR1 is SGHTA and CDR2 is FQGNSA. Unique molecular identifiers (one per individual cDNA molecule) were attached. TCRdb re-analysed the 5' RACE reads in MiXCR, keeping a single row per CDR3 protein. The sample has tens of thousands of distinct CDR3 sequences; less than 12% are singletons. These data belong to a study of early T cells in non-severe SARS-CoV-2 infection. Study at large: With bulk RNA from unsorted whole blood as input, sequencing yielded unpaired chains.

The sequence came from an adult who was a healthcare worker with PCR-confirmed SARS-CoV-2 infection or an uninfected control (not recorded which). Sample: whole blood, taken at baseline. The V call is TRBV7-2, the J call TRBJ1-1; D is ambiguous. As DNA, the CDR3 is TGTGCCAGCAGCTTAGACGTGAGAAACACTGAAGCTTTCTTT. It specifies CASSLDVRNTEAFF.